This entry concerns a single T cell receptor beta chain. The sample is drawn from a study of blood T cell repertoires in COVID-19. On the study more broadly: COVID-19 samples, acute and convalescent, were from the United States, Italy and Spain. T cells, B-cell-depleted T cells, or PBMCs supplied cDNA or gDNA.

As processed by the authors: By means of reference gene primer amplification, nucleated cell counts were estimated. The assay was immunoSEQ multiplex PCR, and TCRdb's table has in-frame clones only and misses some. V and J calls and clone size are as listed in that table; D and trimming were resolved from the DNA. The top ten clones hold approximately 2.3% of a sample with about 180,000 clones, approximately 89% of them seen once. CDR3 length equals 15 residues. The V gene lost 0 bases and the J gene lost 7 bases, with 10 bases spanning the gap. Germline CDR1 reads MNHEY; CDR2 reads SVGAGI. The sequence was obtained from a woman aged 40-49 years with acute COVID-19. Material for sequencing was PBMCs or T cells enriched from blood (not recorded which). V is TRBV6-5 and J is TRBJ1-6; no clear D. The CDR3 DNA reads TGTGCCAGCAGTTACTCGAGAAGAGGGAATTCACCCCTCCACTTT. Translating it yields CASSYSRRGNSPLHF.